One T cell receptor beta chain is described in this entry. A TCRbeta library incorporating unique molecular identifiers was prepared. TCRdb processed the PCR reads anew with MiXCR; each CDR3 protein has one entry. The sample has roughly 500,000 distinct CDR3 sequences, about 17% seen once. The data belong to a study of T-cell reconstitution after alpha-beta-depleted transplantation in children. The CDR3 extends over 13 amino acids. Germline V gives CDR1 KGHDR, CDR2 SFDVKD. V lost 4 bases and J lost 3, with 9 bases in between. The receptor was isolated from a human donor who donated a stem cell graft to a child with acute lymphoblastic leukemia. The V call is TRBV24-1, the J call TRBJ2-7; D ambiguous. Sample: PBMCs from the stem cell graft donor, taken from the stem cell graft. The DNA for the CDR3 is TGTGCCACCAGTGACAGAGACGGCTACGAGCAGTACTTC. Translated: CATSDRDGYEQYF.